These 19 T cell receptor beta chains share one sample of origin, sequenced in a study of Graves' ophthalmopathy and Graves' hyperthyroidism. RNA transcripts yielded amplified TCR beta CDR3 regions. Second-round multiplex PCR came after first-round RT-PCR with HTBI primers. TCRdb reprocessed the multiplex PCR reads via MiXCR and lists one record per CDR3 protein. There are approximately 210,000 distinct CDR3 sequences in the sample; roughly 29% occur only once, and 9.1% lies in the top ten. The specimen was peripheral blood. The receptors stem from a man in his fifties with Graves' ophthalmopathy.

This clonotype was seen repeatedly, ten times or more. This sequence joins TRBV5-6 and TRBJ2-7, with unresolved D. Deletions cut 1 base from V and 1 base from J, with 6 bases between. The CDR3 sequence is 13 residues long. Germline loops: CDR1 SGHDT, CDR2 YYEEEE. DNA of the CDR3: TGTGCCAGCAGCTTGCCGGCTTCCTACGAGCAGTACTTC. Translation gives CASSLPASYEQYF.

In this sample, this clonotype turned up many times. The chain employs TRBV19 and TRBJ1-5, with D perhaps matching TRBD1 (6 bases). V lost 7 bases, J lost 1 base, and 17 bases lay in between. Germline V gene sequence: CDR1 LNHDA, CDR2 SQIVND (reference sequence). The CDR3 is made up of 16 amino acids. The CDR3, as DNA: TGTGCCAGTACCCCCACGGGGGGGCGAAGCAATCAGCCCCAGCATTTT. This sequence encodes CASTPTGGRSNQPQHF.

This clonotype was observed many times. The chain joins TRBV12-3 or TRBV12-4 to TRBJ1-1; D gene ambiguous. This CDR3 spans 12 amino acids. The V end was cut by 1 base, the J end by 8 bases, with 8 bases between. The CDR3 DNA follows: TGTGCCAGCAGTTTAGGGACCCTCGAAGCTTTCTTT. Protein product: CASSLGTLEAFF.

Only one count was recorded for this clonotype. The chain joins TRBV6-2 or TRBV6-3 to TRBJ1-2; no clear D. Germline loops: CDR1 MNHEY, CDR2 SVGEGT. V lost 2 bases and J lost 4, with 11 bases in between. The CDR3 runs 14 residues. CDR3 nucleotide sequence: TGTGCCAGCAGTTACCGCAGTAACTCCTATGGCTACACCTTC. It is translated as CASSYRSNSYGYTF.

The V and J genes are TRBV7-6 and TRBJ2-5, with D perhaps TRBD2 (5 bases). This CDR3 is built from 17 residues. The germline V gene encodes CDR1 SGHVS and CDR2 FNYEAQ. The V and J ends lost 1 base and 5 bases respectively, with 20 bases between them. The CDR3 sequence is CASSLGGFVTSWETQYF. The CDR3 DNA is TGTGCCAGCAGCTTAGGAGGGTTTGTGACAAGTTGGGAGACCCAGTACTTC.

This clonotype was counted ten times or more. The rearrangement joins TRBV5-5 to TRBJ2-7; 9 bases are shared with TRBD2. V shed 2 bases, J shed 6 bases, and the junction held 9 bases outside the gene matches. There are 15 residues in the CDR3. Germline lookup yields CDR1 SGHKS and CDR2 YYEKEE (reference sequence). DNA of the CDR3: TGTGCCAGCAGCTTAGCGGGAGGCTTAGTTAGCGAGCAGTACTTC. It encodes CASSLAGGLVSEQYF.

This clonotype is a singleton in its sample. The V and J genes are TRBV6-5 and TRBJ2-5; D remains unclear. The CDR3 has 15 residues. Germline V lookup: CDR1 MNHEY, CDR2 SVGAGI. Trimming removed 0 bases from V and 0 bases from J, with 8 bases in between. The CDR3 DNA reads TGTGCCAGCAGTTACTCGAATCTAAACCAAGAGACCCAGTACTTC. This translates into CASSYSNLNQETQYF.

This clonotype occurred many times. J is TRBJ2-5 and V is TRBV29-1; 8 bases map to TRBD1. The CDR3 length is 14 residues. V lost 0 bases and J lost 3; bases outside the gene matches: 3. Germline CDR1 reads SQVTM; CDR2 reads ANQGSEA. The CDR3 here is CSVEEPDREETQYF. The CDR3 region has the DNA TGCAGCGTTGAAGAGCCGGACAGGGAAGAGACCCAGTACTTC.

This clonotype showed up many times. The CDR3 DNA is TGTGCCAGCAGTTACCAGAACATTCAGTACTTC. Amino acids: CASSYQNIQYF. The V call is TRBV6-2 or TRBV6-3, the J call TRBJ2-4; D remains ambiguous. Germline CDR1 and CDR2: MNHEY and SVGEGT. The V end was cut by 2 bases, the J end by 7 bases, with 3 bases between. CDR3 size: 11 residues.

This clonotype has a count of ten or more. CDR3 protein: CASSSGNSNQPQHF. CDR3 coding DNA: TGTGCCAGCAGTTCAGGCAATAGCAATCAGCCCCAGCATTTT. V and J are TRBV12-3 or TRBV12-4 and TRBJ1-5; D gene uncertain. The ends were cut back, 4 bases at V and 0 bases at J, with 7 bases in the middle. The CDR3 extends over 14 amino acids.

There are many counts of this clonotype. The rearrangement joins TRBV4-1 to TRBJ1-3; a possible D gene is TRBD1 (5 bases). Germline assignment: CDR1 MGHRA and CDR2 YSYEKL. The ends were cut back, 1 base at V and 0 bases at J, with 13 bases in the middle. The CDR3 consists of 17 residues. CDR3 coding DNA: TGCGCCAGCAGCCAAGGCGGGGCCCGTACCTCTGGAAACACCATATATTTT. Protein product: CASSQGGARTSGNTIYF.

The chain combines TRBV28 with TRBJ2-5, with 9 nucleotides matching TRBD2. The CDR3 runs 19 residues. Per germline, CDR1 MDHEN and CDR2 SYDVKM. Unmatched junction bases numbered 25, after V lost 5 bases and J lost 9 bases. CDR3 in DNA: TGTGCCAGCAGTGGAATAGCGGGAGTAACGGGGGTTTTCGATCAGTCCCAGTACTTC. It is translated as CASSGIAGVTGVFDQSQYF. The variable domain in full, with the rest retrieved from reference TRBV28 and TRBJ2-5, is DVKVTQSSRYLVKRTGEKVFLECVQDMDHENMFWYRQDPGLGLRLIYFSYDVKMKEKGDIPEGYSVSREKKERFSLILESASTNQTSMYLCASSGIAGVTGVFDQSQYFGPGTRLLVL.

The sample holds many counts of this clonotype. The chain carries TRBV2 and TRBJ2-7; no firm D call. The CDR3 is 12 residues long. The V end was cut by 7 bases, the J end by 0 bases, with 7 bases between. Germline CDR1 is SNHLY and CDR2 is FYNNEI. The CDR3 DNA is TGTGCCAGCACTGGCAACTCCTACGAGCAGTACTTC. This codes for CASTGNSYEQYF. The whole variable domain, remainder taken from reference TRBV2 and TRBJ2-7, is EPEVTQTPSHQVTQMGQEVILRCVPISNHLYFYWYRQILGQKVEFLVSFYNNEISEKSEIFDDQFSVERPDGSNFTLKIRSTKLEDSAMYFCASTGNSYEQYFGPGTRLTVT.

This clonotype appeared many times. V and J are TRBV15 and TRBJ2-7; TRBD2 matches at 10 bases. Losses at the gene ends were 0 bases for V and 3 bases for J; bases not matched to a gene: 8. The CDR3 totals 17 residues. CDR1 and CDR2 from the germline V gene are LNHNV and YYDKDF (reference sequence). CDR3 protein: CATSRDESGRAFYEQYF. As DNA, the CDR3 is TGTGCCACCAGCAGAGATGAAAGCGGGAGGGCCTTCTACGAGCAGTACTTC.

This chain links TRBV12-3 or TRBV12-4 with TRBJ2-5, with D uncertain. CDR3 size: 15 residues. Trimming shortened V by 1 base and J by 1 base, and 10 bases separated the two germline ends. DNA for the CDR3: TGTGCCAGCAGTTTAGGAGGTTCCCGCCAAGAGACCCAGTACTTC. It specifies CASSLGGSRQETQYF.

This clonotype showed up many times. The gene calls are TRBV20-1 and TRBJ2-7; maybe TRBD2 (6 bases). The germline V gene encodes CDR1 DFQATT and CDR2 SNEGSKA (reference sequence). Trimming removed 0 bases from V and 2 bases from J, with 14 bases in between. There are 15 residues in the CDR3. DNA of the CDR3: TGCAGTGCTAGAGATAGCGGACGGAGAACCTACGAGCAGTACTTC. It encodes CSARDSGRRTYEQYF.

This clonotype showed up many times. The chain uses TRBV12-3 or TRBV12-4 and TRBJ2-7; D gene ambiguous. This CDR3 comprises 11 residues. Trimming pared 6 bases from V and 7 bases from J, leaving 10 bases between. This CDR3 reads CASRVGSEQYF. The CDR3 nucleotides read TGTGCCAGCAGGGTTGGCTCGGAGCAGTACTTC.

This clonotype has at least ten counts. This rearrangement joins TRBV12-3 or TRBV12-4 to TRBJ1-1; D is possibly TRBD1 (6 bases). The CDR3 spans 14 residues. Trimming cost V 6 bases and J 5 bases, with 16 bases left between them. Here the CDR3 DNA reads TGTGCCAGCAGACGACAGGTTCGTTCAACTGAAGCTTTCTTT. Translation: CASRRQVRSTEAFF.

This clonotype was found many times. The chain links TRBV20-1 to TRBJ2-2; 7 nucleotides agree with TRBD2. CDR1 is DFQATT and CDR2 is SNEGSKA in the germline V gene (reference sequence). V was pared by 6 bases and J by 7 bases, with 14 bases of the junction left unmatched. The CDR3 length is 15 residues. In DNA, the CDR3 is TGCAGTGCAACCGGGACTAAGGGTGTGGGCGGGGAGCTGTTTTTT. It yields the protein CSATGTKGVGGELFF.